The 32 T cell receptor beta chains below were found in one sample sequenced in a study of blood T cell repertoires in COVID-19. Generated by immunoSEQ multiplex PCR, the TCRdb table keeps only in-frame clones and is missing some. The repertoire consists of about 160,000 clones, with approximately 80% occurring once and the leading ten covering roughly 8%. The sequencing sample was made of peripheral blood. Receptors originate from a man in his fifties or sixties with acute or convalescent COVID-19.

The gene calls are TRBV24-1 and TRBJ1-1; no clear D. This CDR3 has 14 amino acids. V lost 3 bases and J lost 10, with 17 bases in between. Germline CDR1 and CDR2: KGHDR and SFDVKD. The CDR3 protein is CATSDPGRPQSAFF. The CDR3 DNA reads as TGTGCCACCAGTGATCCGGGGAGGCCCCAGTCAGCTTTCTTT.

The chain links TRBV10-3 to TRBJ2-1, with D possibly TRBD1 on 5 matching bases. CDR1 is ENHRY, CDR2 SYGVKD, per germline. The CDR3 length is 15 residues. The V end was cut by 4 bases, the J end by 9 bases, with 19 bases between. This CDR3 reads CAISATGLPQGEQFF. The CDR3 nucleotides are TGTGCCATCAGTGCAACGGGCCTTCCTCAGGGTGAGCAGTTCTTC.

V gene TRBV3-1 (or the pseudogene TRBV3-2) combines with J gene TRBJ1-1; TRBD1 might be the D (6 bases). The germline gives CDR1 LGHDT, CDR2 YNNKEL (reference sequence). V lost 3 bases to trimming and J lost 1 base, with 9 bases between them. CDR3 length equals 14 residues. The CDR3 loop is CASSHGRGNTEAFF. The CDR3 DNA reads TGTGCCAGCAGCCATGGCAGGGGGAACACTGAAGCTTTCTTT.

This clone appeared a few times. The rearrangement links TRBV19 to TRBJ2-4; 9 bases match TRBD1. The V segment lost 4 bases and the J segment 4 bases; nucleotides outside the gene matches: 2. The CDR3 consists of 14 residues. Germline V gene sequence: CDR1 LNHDA, CDR2 SQIVND (reference sequence). CDR3 protein: CASSTTGGKNIQYF. CDR3 coding DNA: TGTGCCAGTAGTACGACAGGGGGGAAAAACATTCAGTACTTC.

The chain links TRBV7-9 to TRBJ2-7; 7 bases map to TRBD2. The CDR3 covers 14 residues. Trimming took 5 bases from V and 5 from J; bases not matched to a gene: 9. Germline V gene sequence: CDR1 SEHNR, CDR2 FQNEAQ (reference sequence). The CDR3 nucleotides are TGTGCCAGCAGCCTTGGGGGAGGGAACCACGAGCAGTACTTC. It is translated as CASSLGGGNHEQYF.

This clone has just one count. The chain employs TRBV7-2 and TRBJ2-7, with TRBD1 as a possible D gene (7 bases). The V end was cut by 4 bases, the J end by 4 bases, with 14 bases between. The CDR3 is 14 residues long. CDR1 and CDR2 (germline): SGHTA, FQGNSA. CDR3 in amino acids: CASSSSGGRYEQYF. In DNA form, the CDR3 reads TGTGCCAGCAGCTCATCAGGGGGGAGGTACGAGCAGTACTTC.

This clone appeared a few times. V usage is TRBV14 and J usage is TRBJ2-5; D may be TRBD2 (6 bases). The length of the CDR3 is 11 residues. CDR1 SGHDN and CDR2 FVKESK come from the germline V gene. Trimming removed 9 bases at V and 1 base at J, with 6 bases between. The CDR3 DNA reads TGTGCCAGGGGGGGCCAAGAGACCCAGTACTTC. This encodes CARGGQETQYF.

V usage is TRBV21-1 and J usage is TRBJ2-1; whether TRBD1, the table's D call, matches the DNA was not checked. TRBV21-1 is a pseudogene locus. This CDR3 spans 18 amino acids. The CDR3 sequence: CASSPDIGIGNCYNEQFF. As DNA, the CDR3 is TGTGCCAGCAGCCCCGACATTGGCATTGGTAATTGCTACAATGAGCAGTTCTTC.

V usage is TRBV5-6 and J usage is TRBJ2-7; D call uncertain. This CDR3 spans 14 amino acids. The germline V gene has CDR1 SGHDT and CDR2 YYEEEE. The V end lost 0 bases, the J end lost 0 bases, and 7 bases lay between the germline ends. The chain's CDR3 is CASSLVQSSYEQYF. The CDR3 nucleotides read TGTGCCAGCAGCTTGGTTCAGTCCTCCTACGAGCAGTACTTC.

The genes are TRBV5-6 and TRBJ2-7; D is possibly TRBD2 (7 bases). Trimming cost V 6 bases and J 0 bases, with 16 bases left between them. This CDR3 has 15 residues. CDR1 and CDR2 from the germline V gene are SGHDT and YYEEEE. The CDR3 reads CASTIGGGASYEQYF. CDR3 coding DNA: TGTGCCAGCACCATAGGGGGGGGCGCCTCCTACGAGCAGTACTTC.

V usage is TRBV5-6 and J usage is TRBJ1-4, with D maybe TRBD1 (5 bases). Trimming took 4 bases from V and 7 from J, leaving 20 bases between them. CDR3 size: 16 residues. Germline CDR1 SGHDT, CDR2 YYEEEE. The CDR3 DNA follows: TGTGCCAGCAGCGGAACGGCAGACAGCTATCTTGAAAAACTGTTTTTT. Residues: CASSGTADSYLEKLFF.

V gene TRBV11-2 combines with J gene TRBJ1-4; TRBD1 matches at 7 bases. CDR1 is SGHAT, CDR2 FQNNGV, per germline. This CDR3 is built from 16 residues. With 2 bases clipped from V and 7 bases from J, the junction kept 10 bases outside the gene matches. The CDR3 nucleotides are TGTGCCAGCAGCTTAACGACCGGGGACAGCCGTGAAAAACTGTTTTTT. Its protein product is CASSLTTGDSREKLFF.

This clone has just a few counts. This chain uses TRBV6-2 or TRBV6-3 with TRBJ1-1; D remains unclear. The CDR3 length is 13 residues. Germline V gene sequence: CDR1 MNHEY, CDR2 SVGEGT. Trimming stripped 5 bases from V and 3 bases from J, with 10 bases between. In DNA, the CDR3 is TGTGCCAGCAGTGGGCCAGAGCACACTGAAGCTTTCTTT. Protein: CASSGPEHTEAFF.

The V call is TRBV6-1, the J call TRBJ1-3, with TRBD1 matching over 7 bases. Germline lookup yields CDR1 MNHNS and CDR2 SASEGT. With 3 bases clipped from V and 0 bases from J, the junction kept 5 bases outside the gene matches. The CDR3 loop spans 16 amino acids. The CDR3 loop is CASSELQGFSGNTIYF. The CDR3 bases are TGTGCCAGCAGTGAGTTACAGGGGTTCTCTGGAAACACCATATATTTT.

V usage is TRBV18 and J usage is TRBJ2-3; 9 bases map to TRBD2. The length of the CDR3 is 16 residues. CDR1 and CDR2 (germline): KGHSH, LQKENI. The J segment lost 5 bases and the V segment lost 2 bases, leaving 8 bases of the junction unmatched. For the CDR3, the DNA is TGTGCCAGCTCACCAATCGCGGGGGGGCCGGGAGATACGCAGTATTTT. Amino acids: CASSPIAGGPGDTQYF.

The chain recombines TRBV11-3 with TRBJ2-2; TRBD2 matches at 13 bases. Germline CDR1 reads SGHNT; CDR2 reads YENEEA. J lost 5 bases, V lost 5 bases, and 8 bases had no gene match. The CDR3 is 17 residues long. The CDR3 DNA reads TGTGCCAGCAGCCTCATGACTAGCGGGGGGAGAACCGGGGAGCTGTTTTTT. Its protein is CASSLMTSGGRTGELFF.

This chain links TRBV6-5 with TRBJ2-7; D not resolved. V was shortened by 0 bases and J by 2 bases, with 11 bases between the two germline ends. This CDR3 has 15 amino acids. Germline CDR1 MNHEY, CDR2 SVGAGI. CDR3 sequence: CASSYSFLEPYEQYF. CDR3 DNA sequence: TGTGCCAGCAGTTACTCTTTTCTGGAGCCCTACGAGCAGTACTTC.

This clone was seen only once. J is TRBJ2-7 and V is TRBV19; D perhaps matches TRBD2 (5 bases). CDR1 and CDR2 from the germline V gene are LNHDA and SQIVND (reference sequence). The V gene lost 3 bases and the J gene lost 0 bases, with 15 bases spanning the gap. CDR3 length: 16 amino acids. The CDR3 DNA is TGTGCCAGTAGTATCTTGCGGAAGGACTTCTCCTACGAGCAGTACTTC. As protein: CASSILRKDFSYEQYF.

Of note for this clone: The sample carries other DNA sequences with the same CDR3. The V call is TRBV4-3, the J call TRBJ1-1; D is ambiguous. Trimming stripped 0 bases from V and 1 base from J, with 12 bases between. The CDR3 contains 16 residues. Per germline, CDR1 LGHNA and CDR2 YSLEER. CDR3 coding DNA: TGCGCCAGCAGCCAAGAAGGAGGCGGGCGGAACACTGAAGCTTTCTTT. Amino acids: CASSQEGGGRNTEAFF.

The chain uses TRBV2 and TRBJ1-2; the D gene is possibly TRBD1 (6 bases). The V gene's germline CDR1 is SNHLY and CDR2 FYNNEI. Trimming took off 8 bases at V and 8 bases at J, with 21 bases between the two ends. CDR3 length equals 14 residues. The CDR3 here is CASVIYRVGEGYTF. The DNA for the CDR3 is TGTGCCAGCGTAATTTACAGGGTAGGAGAAGGCTACACCTTC.

This rearrangement joins TRBV6-2 or TRBV6-3 to TRBJ1-5, with a tentative D call TRBD1 (5 bases). The CDR3 covers 15 residues. Germline CDR1 MNHEY, CDR2 SVGEGT. V lost 2 bases and J lost 3, with 11 bases in between. The CDR3 nucleotides are TGTGCCAGCAGTTACGCAGGGAAATACAATCAGCCCCAGCATTTT. Its translation is CASSYAGKYNQPQHF.

The chain employs TRBV4-1 and TRBJ1-1; the D gene is possibly TRBD1 (5 bases). Looked up from germline, CDR1 is MGHRA and CDR2 is YSYEKL. Trimming removed 0 bases at V and 7 bases at J, with 6 bases between. The CDR3 length is 12 residues. This chain's CDR3 is CASSQDQGEAFF. CDR3 nucleotides: TGCGCCAGCAGCCAAGACCAGGGTGAAGCTTTCTTT.

The V and J genes are TRBV5-4 and TRBJ2-1, with a tentative D call TRBD2 (7 bases). Trimming removed 1 base from V and 4 bases from J, with 15 bases in between. The CDR3 runs 16 residues. Germline V lookup: CDR1 SGHNT, CDR2 YYREEE (reference sequence). CDR3 nucleotides: TGTGCCAGCAGCTTGATGACGGGGGGCGGGTACAATGAGCAGTTCTTC. Translating gives CASSLMTGGGYNEQFF.

Remarks on this clone: One end of the junction varies from germline; a read error may be responsible. The chain recombines TRBV10-3 with TRBJ2-5; no firm D call. This CDR3 contains 14 residues. Per germline, CDR1 ENHRY and CDR2 SYGVKD. CDR3 protein: CAISESESQETQYF. DNA for the CDR3: TGTGCCATCAGCGAGTCGGAGAGCCAAGAGACCCAGTACTTC.

The V call is TRBV4-1, the J call TRBJ1-2; D call uncertain. Trimming stripped 4 bases from V and 6 bases from J, with 18 bases between. Germline loops: CDR1 MGHRA, CDR2 YSYEKL. There are 15 residues in the CDR3. The CDR3 region is CASSPIETIPHGYTF. CDR3 in DNA: TGCGCCAGCAGCCCTATAGAGACAATCCCCCATGGCTACACCTTC.

This rearrangement joins TRBV25-1 to TRBJ2-1, with D possibly being TRBD2 (7 bases). The CDR3 sequence is 14 residues long. V dropped 11 bases and J dropped 7 bases, with 21 bases sitting between them. CDR1 and CDR2 (germline): MGHDK, SYGVNS. DNA for the CDR3: TGTGCCCCAGCTGACGGGGGGCTAGGGAATGAGCAGTTCTTC. Translation gives CAPADGGLGNEQFF.

The chain has TRBV15 and TRBJ2-3, with a weak D call TRBD2 (5 bases). This CDR3 is built from 13 residues. CDR1 and CDR2 (germline): LNHNV, YYDKDF (reference sequence). The V and J ends lost 8 bases and 10 bases respectively, with 19 bases between them. The CDR3 loop is CATSRRGSVAQYF. CDR3 sequence (DNA): TGTGCCACCTCACGTAGAGGGTCAGTAGCGCAGTATTTT.

The chain combines TRBV30 with TRBJ1-1, with 10 positions matching TRBD1. The CDR3 totals 15 residues. J gave up 5 bases and V 1 base, and 7 bases lay outside the gene matches. The V gene's germline CDR1 is GTSNPN and CDR2 SVGIG (reference sequence). The CDR3 reads CAWSAPGTGETEAFF. The CDR3 DNA sequence: TGTGCCTGGAGTGCTCCCGGGACAGGGGAGACTGAAGCTTTCTTT.

J is TRBJ1-4 and V is TRBV30; no clear D gene. Trimming took off 3 bases at V and 0 bases at J, with 8 bases between the two ends. This CDR3 region has 14 residues. Germline V gives CDR1 GTSNPN, CDR2 SVGIG (reference sequence). CDR3 coding DNA: TGTGCCTGGAGCAGTTCTCCAACTAATGAAAAACTGTTTTTT. Amino acid sequence: CAWSSSPTNEKLFF.

As concerns this clone: One junction end disagrees with the germline gene, perhaps due to a read error. V is TRBV25-1 and J is TRBJ1-1, with TRBD1 matching over 7 bases. This CDR3 has 11 amino acids. Germline V lookup: CDR1 MGHDK, CDR2 SYGVNS. The DNA of the CDR3 is TGTGCCAGCAGTGTTACAGGGGTAACAATCTTT. Translating it yields CASSVTGVTIF. Together with reference TRBV25-1 and TRBJ1-1, the CDR3 gives the full variable domain: EADIYQTPRYLVIGTGKKITLECSQTMGHDKMYWYQQDPGMELHLIHYSYGVNSTEKGDLSSESTVSRIRTEHFPLTLESARPSHTSQYLCASSVTGVTIFGQGTRLTVV.

This rearrangement joins TRBV7-3 to TRBJ2-1; 13 bases are a match to TRBD2. The CDR3 length is 15 residues. Germline trimming cut 5 bases from V and 6 bases from J; bases unmatched to any gene: 4. Germline V gives CDR1 SGHTA, CDR2 FQGTGA. CDR3 region: CASSLTSGGTNEQFF. CDR3 DNA sequence: TGTGCCAGCAGCCTGACTAGCGGGGGGACCAATGAGCAGTTCTTC.

CDR3 DNA sequence: TGTGCCAGCAGCTTGGCCCTCGGGAATATTTATGGCTACACCTTC. It yields the protein CASSLALGNIYGYTF. The chain has TRBV5-4 and TRBJ1-2; the D is unclear. V was shortened by 0 bases and J by 5 bases, with 14 bases between the two germline ends. The CDR3 length is 15 residues. The germline V gene has CDR1 SGHNT and CDR2 YYREEE (reference sequence).